The rows below give T cell receptor beta chains drawn from one sample of a study of control samples from healthy donors and cancer patients. TCRdb's copy holds only in-frame clones and misses some; the assay was immunoSEQ multiplex PCR. The repertoire consists of tens of thousands of clones, with 94% occurring once and the leading ten covering 4%. Sequences were obtained from blood. These receptors were obtained from a young man in good health. CDR3s include the opening cysteine and the closing phenylalanine or tryptophan. D genes are given only for firm matches. Clone size is given for some rows only: seen once, a few or many times, or a class if the clone is expanded.

>TRBV6-1|TRBJ2-5|TRBD2|-
TGTGCCAGCAGTGAAACCCTAGCGGGGGCCGGGGACCAAGAGACCCAGTACTTC
CASSETLAGAGDQETQYF
>TRBV18|TRBJ2-2|-|-
TGTGCCAGCTCACCACGTGGACCCGGGGAGCTGTTTTTT
CASSPRGPGELFF
>TRBV19|TRBJ2-7|-|-
TGTGCCAGTAGTCTCACTTCCAGCTCCTACGAGCAGTACTTC
CASSLTSSSYEQYF
>TRBV9|TRBJ1-2|TRBD1|-
TGTGCCAGTCGCGGGACAGGGGGGTCGGCCAACTATGGCTACACCTTC
CASRGTGGSANYGYTF
>TRBV5-6|TRBJ2-7|TRBD1|-
TGTGCCAGCAGCCCCGGGACAGGGAACTACGAGCAGTACTTC
CASSPGTGNYEQYF
>TRBV11-2|TRBJ1-2|-|-
TGTGCCAGCAGCTTACAGGAAGGATATGGCTACACCTTC
CASSLQEGYGYTF
>TRBV30|TRBJ2-5|TRBD2|-
TGTGCCTGGACAGGGCGTTTCGGGGCCTTAGGACTAGCGGAAGAGACCCAGTACTTC
CAWTGRFGALGLAEETQYF
>TRBV30|TRBJ1-1|TRBD1|-
TGTGCCTGGAGTACCCCGGGACAGGGTTCTGCTGAAGCTTTCTTT
CAWSTPGQGSAEAFF
>TRBV18|TRBJ2-3|TRBD2|-
TGTGCCAGCTCACCGACTAGCGGGGGAACAGATACGCAGTATTTT
CASSPTSGGTDTQYF
>TRBV6-5|TRBJ1-5|-|-
TGTGCCAGCGTCAGGGAGAATAGCAATCAGCCCCAGCATTTT
CASVRENSNQPQHF
>TRBV14|TRBJ2-5|TRBD1|-
TGTGCCAGCAGCACTCAACTCCCGGGACAGGGGCCAGAGACCCAGTACTTC
CASSTQLPGQGPETQYF
>TRBV5-5|TRBJ1-1|TRBD1|-
TGTGCCAGCAGCCCTGACAGGGGGCAAAGTGAAGCTTTCTTT
CASSPDRGQSEAFF
>TRBV2|TRBJ1-4|-|once
TGTGCCAGCAGTGAAGCGGGCTACGGGTCTCGTGAAAAACTGTTTTTT
CASSEAGYGSREKLFF
>TRBV19|TRBJ1-1|-|-
TGTGCCAGTAGTATGCGGGCTAGGACTGAAGCTTTCTTT
CASSMRARTEAFF